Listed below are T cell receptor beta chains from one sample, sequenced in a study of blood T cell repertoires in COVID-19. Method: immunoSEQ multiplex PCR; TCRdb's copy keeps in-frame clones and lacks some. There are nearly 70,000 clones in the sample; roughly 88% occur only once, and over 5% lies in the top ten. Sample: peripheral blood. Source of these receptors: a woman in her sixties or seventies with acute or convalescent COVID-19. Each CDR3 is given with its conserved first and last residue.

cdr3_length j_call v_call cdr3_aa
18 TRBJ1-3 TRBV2 CASSEVGQGIEPGNTIYF
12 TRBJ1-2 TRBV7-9 CASSLAEDGYTF
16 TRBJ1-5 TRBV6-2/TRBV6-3 CASSPRTGGDNQPQHF
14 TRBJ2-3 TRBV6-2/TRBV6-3 CASSYVLRTDTQYF
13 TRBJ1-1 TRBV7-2 CASSLGSGTMAFF
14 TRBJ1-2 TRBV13 CASSHRTETYGYTF
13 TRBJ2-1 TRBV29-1 CSVETGTDNEQFF
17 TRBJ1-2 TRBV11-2 CASSSSRIGQGLYGYTF
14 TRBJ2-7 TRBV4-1 CASSAGGSYYEQYF
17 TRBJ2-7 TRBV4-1 CASSQGRGGAVGNEQYF
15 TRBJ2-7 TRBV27 CASSPGTGGNGEQYF
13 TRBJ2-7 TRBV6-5 CASSPPTLYEQYF
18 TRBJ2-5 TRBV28 CASSLDRTSGGPQETQYF
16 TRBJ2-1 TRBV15 CATSRDAAGSYNEQFF
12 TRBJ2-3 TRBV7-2 CASSLQADTQYF
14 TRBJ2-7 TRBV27 CASSSSSVTYEQYF
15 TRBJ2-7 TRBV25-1 CASSATSGGAYEQYF
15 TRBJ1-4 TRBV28 CASRPPNRGQEKLFF
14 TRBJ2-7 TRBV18 CASSQASQLYEQYF
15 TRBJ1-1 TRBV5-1 CASSAQTGLNTEAFF
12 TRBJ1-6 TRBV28 CATSRMISPLHF
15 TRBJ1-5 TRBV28 CASSLLPQGNQPQHF
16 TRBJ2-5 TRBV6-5 CASSYSASGRKKTQYF
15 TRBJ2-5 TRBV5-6 CASSPGGQYQETQYF
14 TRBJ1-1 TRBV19 CASSTPQGRTEAFF
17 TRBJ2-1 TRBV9 CASSVGLAGALYNEQFF
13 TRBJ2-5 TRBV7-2 CASSLERSGTQYF
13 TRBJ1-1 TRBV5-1 CASSRGQGTEAFF
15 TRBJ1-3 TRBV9 CASSVDGRAGNTIYF
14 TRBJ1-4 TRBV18 CASSAGQVNEKLFF
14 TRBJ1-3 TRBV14 CASSQGQLGNTIYF
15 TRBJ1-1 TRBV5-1 CASSLPSGPATEAFF
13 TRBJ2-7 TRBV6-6 CASSYLPSYEQYF
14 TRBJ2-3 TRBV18 CASSSGEGVDTQYF
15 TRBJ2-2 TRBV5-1 CASTGQGQATGELFF
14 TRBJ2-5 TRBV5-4 CASSLQGAKETQYF
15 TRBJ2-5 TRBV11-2 CASSSDPGGVKTQYF
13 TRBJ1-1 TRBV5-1 CASSFTGYTEAFF
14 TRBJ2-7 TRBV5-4 CASSGTSGSHEQYF
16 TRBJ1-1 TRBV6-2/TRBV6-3 CASSYIGALTADEAFF
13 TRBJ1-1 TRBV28 CASILQGSPEAFF
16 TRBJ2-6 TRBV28 CASKGQASSGANVLTF
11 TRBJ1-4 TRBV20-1 CSVYSNEKLFF
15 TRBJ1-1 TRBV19 CASSIRGQAVTEAFF
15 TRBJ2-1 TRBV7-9 CASSIRQGAYNEQFF
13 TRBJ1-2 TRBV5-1 CASSHRPTYGYTF
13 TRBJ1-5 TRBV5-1 CASSLLGDQPQHF
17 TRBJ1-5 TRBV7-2 CASSLAVVSRSNQPQHF
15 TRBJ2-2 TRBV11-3 CASSLGLAGAGELFF
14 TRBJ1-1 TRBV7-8 CASTSILGDTEAFF
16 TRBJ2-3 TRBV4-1 CASSQVRGHATDTQYF
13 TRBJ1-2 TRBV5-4 CASSYTQGFGYTF
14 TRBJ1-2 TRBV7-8 CASSLKGGGGGYTF
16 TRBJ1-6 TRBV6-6 CASTVAQGVGNSPLHF
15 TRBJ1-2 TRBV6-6 CASSGTGQSNYGYTF
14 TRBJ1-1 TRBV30 CAWSWEGGASEAFF
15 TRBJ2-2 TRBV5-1 CASSLGQGNTGELFF
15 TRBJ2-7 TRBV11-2 CASSLPRGGLYEQYF
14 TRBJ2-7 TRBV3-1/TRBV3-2 CASSPLSTGGEQYF